One and the same sample provided the 23 T cell receptor beta chains below, sequenced in a study of T cell responses to AZD1222 COVID-19 vaccine. Assay used: immunoSEQ multiplex PCR; TCRdb lists only in-frame clones, some missing. The table records about 68,000 clones, over 60% of them present only once. The starting material was peripheral blood, obtained on day 0 of AZD1222 vaccination. The receptors shown here come from an adult in good health.

The V gene is TRBV6-4, the J gene TRBJ2-3, with D possibly TRBD2 on 7 matching bases. V shed 3 bases and J shed 0 bases, with 10 bases lying between them. From germline, CDR1 is MRHNA and CDR2 SNTAGT. The CDR3 runs to 15 residues. Here the CDR3 reads CASSEGGESTDTQYF. CDR3 coding DNA: TGTGCCAGCAGTGAAGGGGGGGAAAGCACAGATACGCAGTATTTT.

This clone was observed a few times. This rearrangement joins TRBV5-1 to TRBJ1-1; TRBD1 might be the D (5 bases). V lost 3 bases, J lost 3 bases, and 9 bases lay in between. Germline V gene lookup returns CDR1 SGHRS and CDR2 YFSETQ. This CDR3 contains 13 residues. CDR3 DNA sequence: TGCGCCAGCAGCTGGCGGGACCACACTGAAGCTTTCTTT. Encoded protein: CASSWRDHTEAFF.

The J gene is TRBJ1-2, the V gene TRBV2; 10 positions match TRBD1. This CDR3 is 13 amino acids long. The V and J ends lost 7 bases and 3 bases, in that order; junction bases with no gene match: 2. CDR1 SNHLY and CDR2 FYNNEI come from the germline V gene. The CDR3 reads CASTGTGDYGYTF. CDR3 nucleotide sequence: TGTGCCAGCACCGGGACAGGGGACTATGGCTACACCTTC.

This clone was counted once. V gene TRBV7-9 combines with J gene TRBJ2-5; D is undetermined. The CDR3 is made up of 13 amino acids. Trimming took off 7 bases at V and 5 bases at J, with 14 bases between the two ends. CDR1 is SEHNR and CDR2 is FQNEAQ in the germline V gene (reference sequence). The DNA of the CDR3 is TGTGCCAGCACCCCCCTCTCAGGCGAGACCCAGTACTTC. It codes for CASTPLSGETQYF.

This clone occurred once. The chain recombines TRBV19 with TRBJ1-1; D remains ambiguous. This CDR3 is 15 amino acids long. The germline V gene has CDR1 LNHDA and CDR2 SQIVND (reference sequence). V gave up 3 bases and J gave up 8 bases, with 19 bases separating them. The CDR3 nucleotides read TGTGCCAGTAGTATTCGACCGGGCGCGGGGAGCGAAGCTTTCTTT. It translates to CASSIRPGAGSEAFF.

Note on this clone: The same CDR3 also results from other DNA sequences found in this sample. This chain uses TRBV5-4 with TRBJ1-4; D unresolved. The CDR3 runs 14 residues. Germline CDR1 and CDR2: SGHNT and YYREEE (reference sequence). V was trimmed by 0 bases and J by 7 bases, leaving 10 bases between them. The CDR3 region is CASSLDGESEKLFF. In DNA, the CDR3 is TGTGCCAGCAGCTTGGACGGGGAGAGTGAAAAACTGTTTTTT.

The chain is built from TRBV30 and TRBJ1-1; TRBD1 might be the D (5 bases). Trimming stripped 0 bases from V and 6 bases from J, with 11 bases between. The CDR3 loop spans 13 amino acids. The germline CDR1 and CDR2 sequences are GTSNPN and SVGIG (reference sequence). In nucleotides, the CDR3 is TGTGCCTGGAGTGTGGGGGTAGGGGCTGAAGCTTTCTTT. Its protein product is CAWSVGVGAEAFF.

V and J are TRBV6-1 and TRBJ1-1; 7 bases line up with TRBD1. The CDR3 runs 17 residues. J was trimmed by 0 bases and V by 0 bases; bases with no gene match: 7. Per germline, CDR1 MNHNS and CDR2 SASEGT. CDR3 in amino acids: CASSEAVAGGLNTEAFF. Here the CDR3 DNA reads TGTGCCAGCAGTGAAGCCGTGGCAGGGGGACTGAACACTGAAGCTTTCTTT.

The rearrangement uses TRBV19 and TRBJ2-5, with TRBD2 matching 7 bases. The CDR3 is made up of 16 amino acids. V lost 7 bases and J lost 0; bases outside the gene matches: 11. Germline values: CDR1 LNHDA, CDR2 SQIVND (reference sequence). The CDR3 spells CASIPLTGLNQETQYF. Here the CDR3 DNA reads TGTGCCAGTATTCCCCTCACGGGACTAAACCAAGAGACCCAGTACTTC.

This clone was recorded a few times. This sequence joins TRBV7-6 and TRBJ2-3; 11 bases agree with TRBD2. CDR1 is SGHVS and CDR2 is FNYEAQ in the germline V gene. V lost 5 bases to trimming and J lost 2 bases; unmatched junction nucleotides: 6. The CDR3 is 16 residues long. CDR3 sequence: CASSPGSGGATDTQYF. DNA for the CDR3: TGTGCCAGCAGCCCCGGTAGCGGGGGGGCCACAGATACGCAGTATTTT.

The chain uses TRBV5-1 and TRBJ1-2; perhaps TRBD1 as D (5 bases). The V gene's germline CDR1 is SGHRS and CDR2 YFSETQ. V gave up 0 bases and J gave up 3 bases, with 12 bases separating them. This CDR3 region has 15 residues. The CDR3 loop is CASSLGAGLDYGYTF. The CDR3 nucleotides are TGCGCCAGCAGCTTGGGGGCAGGGTTGGACTATGGCTACACCTTC. Combining the CDR3 with reference TRBV5-1 and TRBJ1-2 gives the whole variable domain KAGVTQTPRYLIKTRGQQVTLSCSPISGHRSVSWYQQTPGQGLQFLFEYFSETQRNKGNFPGRFSGRQFSNSRSEMNVSTLELGDSALYLCASSLGAGLDYGYTFGSGTRLTVV.

The chain has TRBV29-1 and TRBJ2-3; no firm D call. This CDR3 is 12 amino acids long. Germline CDR1 is SQVTM and CDR2 is ANQGSEA. V dropped 3 bases and J dropped 0 bases, with 4 bases sitting between them. The CDR3 protein is CSVDLSTDTQYF. In DNA form, the CDR3 reads TGCAGCGTTGATCTCAGCACAGATACGCAGTATTTT.

In its sample, this clone was seen a few times. This chain connects TRBV7-3 to TRBJ2-1; 8 bases map to TRBD2. CDR1 SGHTA and CDR2 FQGTGA come from the germline V gene. V shed 2 bases, J shed 10 bases, and the junction held 7 bases outside the gene matches. The CDR3 has 14 amino acids. This CDR3 reads CASSLGHAGGEQFF. CDR3 DNA: TGTGCCAGCAGCTTAGGTCACGCGGGGGGCGAGCAGTTCTTC.

In this sample, this clone turned up a few times. The chain recombines TRBV4-2 with TRBJ1-2; 8 nucleotides match TRBD1. V shed 2 bases, J shed 0 bases, and the junction held 5 bases outside the gene matches. The length of the CDR3 is 16 residues. In germline, CDR1 is LGHNA, CDR2 YNFKEQ. The CDR3 DNA reads as TGTGCCAGCAGCCAAATTGCAGGGGGCCCTAACTATGGCTACACCTTC. It translates to CASSQIAGGPNYGYTF.

V gene TRBV7-9 combines with J gene TRBJ1-1; TRBD1 agrees at 7 bases. The CDR3 runs 13 residues. Looked up from germline, CDR1 is SEHNR and CDR2 is FQNEAQ (reference sequence). V shed 1 base and J 7 bases; nucleotides not matched to a gene: 3. CDR3: CASSLGDSIEAFF. In DNA, the CDR3 is TGTGCCAGCAGCTTAGGGGACAGTATTGAAGCTTTCTTT.

The chain combines TRBV19 with TRBJ2-7; the D is unclear. Germline V gene data show CDR1 as LNHDA and CDR2 as SQIVND (reference sequence). The CDR3 totals 12 residues. Trimming shortened V by 6 bases and J by 6 bases, and 12 bases separated the two germline ends. CDR3 sequence reads: CASSDRSLEQYF. The CDR3 DNA sequence: TGTGCCAGTAGCGACCGCTCCCTCGAGCAGTACTTC.

J is TRBJ2-7 and V is TRBV30, with 12 nucleotides matching TRBD2. V shed 4 bases, J shed 2 bases, and the junction held 6 bases outside the gene matches. This CDR3 has 15 residues. Germline CDR1 reads GTSNPN; CDR2 reads SVGIG (reference sequence). The CDR3 sequence is CAWTSGGASTYEQYF. The CDR3 bases are TGTGCCTGGACTAGCGGGGGGGCAAGTACCTACGAGCAGTACTTC.

A remark on this clone: Mismatch with germline at one junction end may stem from a read error. CDR3 amino acids: CASSARQGLELF. In DNA form, the CDR3 reads TGTGCCAGCAGCGCAAGACAGGGCTTGGAGCTCTTT. The rearrangement links TRBV5-6 to TRBJ1-1, with TRBD1 matching 7 bases. The germline V gene has CDR1 SGHDT and CDR2 YYEEEE. The CDR3 runs 12 residues. Based on the CDR3 plus reference TRBV5-6 and TRBJ1-1, the full variable domain is DAGVTQSPTHLIKTRGQQVTLRCSPKSGHDTVSWYQQALGQGPQFIFQYYEEEERQRGNFPDRFSGHQFPNYSSELNVNALLLGDSALYLCASSARQGLELFGQGTRLTVV.

The CDR3 spells CASSSGHSANYGYTF. The DNA for the CDR3 is TGTGCCAGCAGCTCCGGACACAGCGCTAACTATGGCTACACCTTC. This chain links TRBV7-2 with TRBJ1-2; maybe TRBD1 (5 bases). The germline V gene encodes CDR1 SGHTA and CDR2 FQGNSA. The CDR3 extends over 15 amino acids. V was trimmed by 4 bases and J by 0 bases, leaving 12 bases between them. Drawing the rest from reference TRBV7-2 and TRBJ1-2, the complete variable domain is GAGVSQSPSNKVTEKGKDVELRCDPISGHTALYWYRQSLGQGLEFLIYFQGNSAPDKSGLPSDRFSAERTGGSVSTLTIQRTQQEDSAVYLCASSSGHSANYGYTFGSGTRLTVV.

The V call is TRBV7-8, the J call TRBJ1-1; TRBD1 is a possible D gene (6 bases). The germline V and J ends were trimmed by 6 bases and 4 bases, with 15 bases remaining between them. CDR3 length equals 14 residues. Germline V gene data show CDR1 as SGHVS and CDR2 as FQNEAQ. The CDR3 DNA sequence: TGTGCCAGCAGACCCACCAGGGGTGGCACTGAAGCTTTCTTT. Protein product: CASRPTRGGTEAFF.

The J gene is TRBJ2-5, the V gene TRBV4-3; TRBD2 aligns across 12 bases. The CDR3 covers 14 residues. The germline gives CDR1 LGHNA, CDR2 YSLEER. The V and J ends lost 3 bases and 9 bases, in that order; junction bases with no gene match: 5. CDR3 protein: CASSQAASGGAQYF. The CDR3, as DNA: TGCGCCAGCAGCCAGGCAGCTAGCGGGGGGGCCCAGTACTTC.

This sequence joins TRBV5-6 and TRBJ1-6, with TRBD1 matching over 10 bases. Trimming at V came to 0 bases and at J to 8 bases, leaving 2 bases not matched to a gene. The CDR3 extends over 15 amino acids. Per the germline V gene, CDR1 is SGHDT and CDR2 is YYEEEE. DNA for the CDR3: TGTGCCAGCAGCTTGGGGGACAGGGGTTATTCACCCCTCCACTTT. It codes for CASSLGDRGYSPLHF.

The chain's CDR3 is CASSALTGTTNYGYTF. The DNA of the CDR3 is TGTGCCAGCAGCGCACTAACCGGGACAACTAACTATGGCTACACCTTC. V and J are TRBV9 and TRBJ1-2; TRBD1 is a possible D gene (6 bases). V lost 3 bases, J lost 0 bases, and 15 bases lay in between. The germline CDR1 and CDR2 sequences are SGDLS and YYNGEE. The length of the CDR3 is 16 residues.